This entry concerns a single T cell receptor (beta chain). Repertoires were generated with immunoSEQ multiplex PCR, while TCRdb's copy carries only in-frame clones and drops some. The sample consists of under 9,000 clones, approximately 82% of them appearing once. The CDR3 has 15 residues. V was pared by 0 bases and J by 0 bases, with 9 bases between. Germline lookup yields CDR1 SGHRS and CDR2 YFSETQ. The sample originates from a study of T cell repertoires in ileal Crohn's disease. Material: ileal tissue. V gene TRBV5-1 combines with J gene TRBJ1-1, with D hard to call. The sequence derives from an adult with Crohn's disease. The CDR3 nucleotides read TGCGCCAGCAGCTTGGGCGCTGTCATGAACACTGAAGCTTTCTTT. Its translation: CASSLGAVMNTEAFF. The complete variable domain, with remaining parts taken from reference TRBV5-1 and TRBJ1-1, reads KAGVTQTPRYLIKTRGQQVTLSCSPISGHRSVSWYQQTPGQGLQFLFEYFSETQRNKGNFPGRFSGRQFSNSRSEMNVSTLELGDSALYLCASSLGAVMNTEAFFGQGTRLTVV.